This paragraph reports one T cell receptor beta chain. As yet, its antigen is unknown. Between days 9 and 10 of culture, CD4+ T cells were separated out. The authors exchanged half the medium for IL-2 medium on days 3 and 7. Profiling relied on immunoSEQ multiplex PCR, and the TCRdb table lists in-frame clones only, not all of them. The sample shows 35,000 to 40,000 clones, about 70% of them seen only once. This sample was included in a study of vaccination effects on CD4 cells after COVID-19. Study in general: It was with about 9.3 IU/ml IL-2 and approximately 10 ug/ml peptides that some 1.9 million PBMC per well were cultured.

Regarding the study as a whole: Convalescent patients were few in the study, and early post-infection timepoints were absent.

The V and J ends lost 10 bases and 7 bases respectively, with 16 bases between them. CDR3 length: 13 amino acids. Germline CDR1 is MNHEY and CDR2 is SVGAGI. The chain carries TRBV6-5 and TRBJ1-4; D is perhaps TRBD1 (6 bases). Sequences were derived from CD4+ T cells from PBMCs cultured without peptide, sampled before COVID-19 vaccination. This TCR was recovered from a human donor who received a COVID-19 vaccine. CDR3 protein: CATRTVGGEKLFF. The CDR3 coding sequence is TGTGCCACTAGGACAGTCGGAGGTGAAAAACTGTTTTTT.